This T cell receptor beta chain emerged from a study of T-cell reconstitution after alpha-beta-depleted transplantation in children. The trim removed 3 bases at V and 9 bases at J, leaving 8 bases unmatched. In germline, CDR1 is KGHDR, CDR2 SFDVKD. This CDR3 contains 15 residues. This clonotype was recorded at least ten times. Unique molecular identifiers were incorporated during preparation of the TCRbeta library. Using its own MiXCR run on the PCR reads, TCRdb lists one record per CDR3 protein. Of about 610,000 distinct CDR3 sequences in the sample, about 10% were seen once. The sequence was collected from a human donor who donated a stem cell graft to a child with acute myeloid leukemia. The source was PBMCs from the stem cell graft donor, collected from the stem cell graft. This chain links TRBV24-1 with TRBJ2-1; 9 bases are shared with TRBD2. CDR3 sequence (DNA): TGTGCCACCAGTGATCCAAGCGGGAGGTTGGGTGAGCAGTTCTTC. It specifies CATSDPSGRLGEQFF.